This is a list of T cell receptor beta chains from one sample in a study of T cell responses to AZD1222 COVID-19 vaccine. Libraries were prepared by immunoSEQ multiplex PCR; TCRdb keeps only in-frame clonotypes and omits some of them. The sample gives about 130,000 clones, 80% to 95% of which show up once; around 3.1% is in the top ten. Material: peripheral blood, obtained on day 0 of AZD1222 vaccination. These receptors were collected from an adult in good health. The CDR3 runs from the conserved cysteine through the conserved F or W. A D gene is named only where the DNA matches it firmly. Only some rows state a clone size, as once, few, many or a class for expanded clones.

NA | TRBJ1-4 | TRBV30 | NA | CACPTGTNEKLFF | TGTGCCTGTCCTACCGGGACGAATGAAAAACTGTTTTTT
NA | TRBJ2-1 | TRBV15 | NA | CATSRVRHSYNEQFF | TGTGCCACCAGCAGAGTCCGGCACTCCTACAATGAGCAGTTCTTC
NA | TRBJ1-1 | TRBV2 | NA | CASSWGREMNTEAFF | TGTGCCAGCAGTTGGGGGCGGGAAATGAACACTGAAGCTTTCTTT
TRBD1 | TRBJ2-1 | TRBV10-1 | NA | CASSEKGTGNEQFF | TGCGCCAGCAGTGAGAAGGGGACAGGGAATGAGCAGTTCTTC
TRBD1 | TRBJ1-1 | TRBV12-3/TRBV12-4 | NA | CASSLQGGTEAFF | TGTGCCAGCAGTTTACAGGGGGGCACTGAAGCTTTCTTT
TRBD1 | TRBJ1-2 | TRBV4-3 | NA | CASSQNRGSYSGYTF | TGCGCCAGCAGCCAAAACAGGGGGTCGTATTCAGGCTACACCTTC
TRBD1 | TRBJ1-2 | TRBV27 | NA | CASTGTGNYGYTF | TGTGCCAGCACAGGGACAGGCAACTATGGCTACACCTTC
NA | TRBJ1-1 | TRBV6-5 | NA | CASTSTVNTEAFF | TGTGCCAGCACCTCGACCGTGAACACTGAAGCTTTCTTT
NA | TRBJ1-2 | TRBV6-5 | NA | CASSYQGSGGYTF | TGTGCCAGCAGTTACCAGGGTTCGGGGGGCTACACCTTC
TRBD1 | TRBJ2-5 | TRBV5-5 | NA | CASSFRDRVQETQYF | TGTGCCAGCAGCTTTAGGGACAGGGTCCAAGAGACCCAGTACTTC
NA | TRBJ1-5 | TRBV27 | NA | CASSLARGRNQPQHF | TGTGCCAGCAGTTTGGCCAGGGGACGCAATCAGCCCCAGCATTTT
NA | TRBJ1-1 | TRBV11-2 | once | CASSLAGVEAFF | TGTGCCAGCAGCTTAGCGGGGGTTGAAGCTTTCTTT
TRBD2 | TRBJ2-3 | TRBV5-1 | NA | CASSFGTSGTYTDTQYF | TGCGCCAGCAGCTTCGGGACTAGCGGAACCTACACAGATACGCAGTATTTT
NA | TRBJ2-5 | TRBV5-1 | NA | CASSLVAGFQETQYF | TGCGCCAGCAGCTTGGTGGCAGGTTTCCAAGAGACCCAGTACTTC
NA | TRBJ1-3 | TRBV15 | NA | CATSRDLGGFKGGNTIYF | TGTGCCACCAGCAGAGATCTGGGAGGGTTCAAGGGCGGAAACACCATATATTTT
NA | TRBJ1-5 | TRBV19 | NA | CASSIGAWTASGQPQHF | TGTGCCAGTAGTATTGGGGCGTGGACAGCGTCGGGTCAGCCCCAGCATTTT
TRBD2 | TRBJ2-2 | TRBV4-3 | NA | CASSPSGSAGELFF | TGCGCCAGCAGCCCTAGCGGGAGCGCCGGGGAGCTGTTTTTT
TRBD2 | TRBJ2-2 | TRBV9 | NA | CASSPRARLAGVGGELFF | TGTGCCAGCAGCCCGCGAGCCCGACTAGCGGGAGTGGGCGGGGAGCTGTTTTTT
NA | TRBJ2-1 | TRBV19 | NA | CASSTMGGSDEQFF | TGTGCCAGTAGTACGATGGGGGGTTCGGATGAGCAGTTCTTC
TRBD1 | TRBJ1-1 | TRBV28 | NA | CASRKPRRTGTEAFF | TGTGCCAGCAGGAAACCCAGAAGGACAGGGACTGAAGCTTTCTTT
TRBD1 | TRBJ1-4 | TRBV5-6 | NA | CASVDRGREKLFF | TGTGCCAGCGTCGACAGGGGGCGAGAAAAACTGTTTTTT
NA | TRBJ1-2 | TRBV25-1 | NA | CASSRTANYGYTF | TGTGCCAGCTCCCGGACAGCCAACTATGGCTACACCTTC
NA | TRBJ1-1 | TRBV28 | NA | CASSLYPGGLNTEAFF | TGTGCCAGCAGTTTATACCCCGGAGGTCTGAACACTGAAGCTTTCTTT
TRBD2 | TRBJ2-2 | TRBV5-4 | NA | CASSFSGAGRTGELFF | TGTGCCAGCAGCTTTTCAGGAGCGGGACGAACCGGGGAGCTGTTTTTT
NA | TRBJ1-2 | TRBV30 | NA | CAWSVLGRNYGYTF | TGTGCCTGGAGTGTACTAGGCAGGAACTATGGCTACACCTTC
TRBD1 | TRBJ1-4 | TRBV6-2/TRBV6-3 | NA | CASSSYRGPNEKLFF | TGTGCCAGCAGTTCGTACAGGGGCCCTAATGAAAAACTGTTTTTT
NA | TRBJ1-1 | TRBV12-3/TRBV12-4 | NA | CASSLWTEAFF | TGTGCCAGCAGTTTATGGACTGAAGCTTTCTTT
NA | TRBJ2-2 | TRBV28 | NA | CASSLPNTGELFF | TGTGCCAGCAGTTTACCTAACACCGGGGAGCTGTTTTTT
TRBD2 | TRBJ2-7 | TRBV29-1 | NA | CSVEGIGLAGRYEQYF | TGCAGCGTTGAAGGTATCGGCCTAGCGGGACGATACGAGCAGTACTTC
NA | TRBJ2-2 | TRBV3-1/TRBV3-2 | NA | CASINRRGTGELFF | TGTGCCAGCATAAATCGTAGGGGTACCGGGGAGCTGTTTTTT
NA | TRBJ2-2 | TRBV7-8 | NA | CASSGEITGELFF | TGTGCCAGCAGCGGCGAAATAACCGGGGAGCTGTTTTTT
TRBD2 | TRBJ2-3 | TRBV10-2 | NA | CASSAPGLRTDTQYF | TGCGCCAGCAGTGCCCCGGGACTACGCACAGATACGCAGTATTTT
TRBD1 | TRBJ2-7 | TRBV28 | NA | CASSPTGGIYEQYF | TGTGCCAGCAGTCCAACAGGGGGCATATACGAGCAGTACTTC
TRBD2 | TRBJ2-1 | TRBV28 | NA | CASSLTSGSGDEQFF | TGTGCCAGCAGTTTAACTAGCGGGAGTGGGGATGAGCAGTTCTTC
NA | TRBJ1-2 | TRBV7-8 | NA | CASSPGGLDYGYTF | TGTGCCAGCAGCCCCGGGGGGTTGGACTATGGCTACACCTTC
NA | TRBJ2-7 | TRBV5-1 | NA | CASSLRETKTIGYEQYF | TGCGCCAGCAGCTTGCGTGAGACAAAAACTATTGGCTACGAGCAGTACTTC
NA | TRBJ2-2 | TRBV2 | NA | CASRWTGELFF | TGTGCCAGCAGATGGACCGGGGAGCTGTTTTTT
NA | TRBJ1-1 | TRBV7-6 | NA | CASSLASGYTEAFF | TGTGCCAGCAGCTTAGCATCAGGATACACTGAAGCTTTCTTT
NA | TRBJ1-1 | TRBV6-5 | NA | CASSQFRNTEAFF | TGTGCCAGCAGCCAATTCAGGAACACTGAAGCTTTCTTT
TRBD1 | TRBJ2-7 | TRBV30 | once | CAWRTPTGGYYEQYF | TGTGCCTGGAGGACCCCCACAGGGGGTTACTACGAGCAGTACTTC
NA | TRBJ1-2 | TRBV4-1 | medium-sized | CASKTGFTNYGYTF | TGCGCCAGCAAAACGGGTTTTACCAACTATGGCTACACCTTC
NA | TRBJ1-4 | TRBV11-2 | NA | CASSFQGTNEKLFF | TGTGCCAGCAGCTTCCAGGGGACTAATGAAAAACTGTTTTTT
NA | TRBJ1-1 | TRBV3-1/TRBV3-2 | NA | CASSHPNTEAFF | TGTGCCAGCAGCCACCCCAACACTGAAGCTTTCTTT